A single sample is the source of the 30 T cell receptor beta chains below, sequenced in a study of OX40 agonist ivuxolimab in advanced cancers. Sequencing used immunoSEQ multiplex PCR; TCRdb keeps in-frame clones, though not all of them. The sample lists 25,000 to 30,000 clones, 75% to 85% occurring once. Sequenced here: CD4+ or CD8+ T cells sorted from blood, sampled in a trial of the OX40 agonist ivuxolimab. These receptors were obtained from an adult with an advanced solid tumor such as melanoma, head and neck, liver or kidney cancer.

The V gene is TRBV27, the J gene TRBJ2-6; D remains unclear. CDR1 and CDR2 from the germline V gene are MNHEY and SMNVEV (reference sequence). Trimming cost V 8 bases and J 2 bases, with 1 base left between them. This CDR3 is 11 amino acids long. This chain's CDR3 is CASAGANVLTF. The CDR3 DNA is TGTGCCAGCGCTGGGGCCAACGTCCTGACTTTC.

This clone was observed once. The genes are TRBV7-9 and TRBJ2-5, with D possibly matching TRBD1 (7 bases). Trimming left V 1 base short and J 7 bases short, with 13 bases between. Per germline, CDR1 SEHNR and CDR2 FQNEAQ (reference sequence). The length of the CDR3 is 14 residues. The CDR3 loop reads CASSLVQGEATQYF. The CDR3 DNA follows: TGTGCCAGCAGCTTAGTTCAGGGGGAGGCGACCCAGTACTTC.

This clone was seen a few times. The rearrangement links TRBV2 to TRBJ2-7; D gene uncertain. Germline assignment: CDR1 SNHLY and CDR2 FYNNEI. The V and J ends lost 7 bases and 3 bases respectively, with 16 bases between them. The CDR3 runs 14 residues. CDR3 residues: CASMETENFYEQYF. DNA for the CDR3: TGTGCCAGCATGGAGACGGAGAACTTCTACGAGCAGTACTTC.

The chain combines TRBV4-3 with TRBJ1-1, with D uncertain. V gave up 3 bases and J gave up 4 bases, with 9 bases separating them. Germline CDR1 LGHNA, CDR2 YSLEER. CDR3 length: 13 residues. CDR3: CASSHQSATEAFF. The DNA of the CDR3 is TGCGCCAGCAGCCACCAGAGCGCCACTGAAGCTTTCTTT.

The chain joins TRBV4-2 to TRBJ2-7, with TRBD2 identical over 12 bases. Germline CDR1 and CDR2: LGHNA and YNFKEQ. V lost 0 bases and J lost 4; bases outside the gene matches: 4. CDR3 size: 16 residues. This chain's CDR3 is CASSQDPGTSGYEQYF. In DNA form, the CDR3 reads TGTGCCAGCAGCCAAGATCCCGGGACTAGCGGGTACGAGCAGTACTTC.

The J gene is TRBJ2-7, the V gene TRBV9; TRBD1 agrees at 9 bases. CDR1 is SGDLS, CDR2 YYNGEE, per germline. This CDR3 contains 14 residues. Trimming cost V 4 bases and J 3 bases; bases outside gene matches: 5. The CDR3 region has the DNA TGTGCCAGCAGCCCCTGGACAGGGGACTACGAGCAGTACTTC. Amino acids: CASSPWTGDYEQYF.

The CDR3 DNA is TGTGCCAGTAGTATGGGGTTACTGGATGGCTACACCTTC. Protein product: CASSMGLLDGYTF. This chain joins TRBV19 and TRBJ1-2; no reliable D call. Germline CDR1 and CDR2: LNHDA and SQIVND (reference sequence). CDR3 length: 13 amino acids. V was shortened by 3 bases and J by 6 bases, with 11 bases between the two germline ends.

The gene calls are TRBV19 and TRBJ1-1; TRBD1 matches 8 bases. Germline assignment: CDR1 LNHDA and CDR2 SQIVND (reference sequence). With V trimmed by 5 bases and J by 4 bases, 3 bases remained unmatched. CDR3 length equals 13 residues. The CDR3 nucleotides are TGTGCCAGTAGTTCCAGGGGGCTCACTGAAGCTTTCTTT. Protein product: CASSSRGLTEAFF. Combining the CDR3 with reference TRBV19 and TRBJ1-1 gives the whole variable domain DGGITQSPKYLFRKEGQNVTLSCEQNLNHDAMYWYRQDPGQGLRLIYYSQIVNDFQKGDIAEGYSVSREKKESFPLTVTSAQKNPTAFYLCASSSRGLTEAFFGQGTRLTVV.

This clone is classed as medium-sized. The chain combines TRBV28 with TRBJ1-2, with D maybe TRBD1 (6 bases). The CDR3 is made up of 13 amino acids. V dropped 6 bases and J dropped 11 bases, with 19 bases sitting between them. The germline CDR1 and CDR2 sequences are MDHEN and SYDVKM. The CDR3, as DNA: TGTGCCAGCAGCCTTGGGGGGCAGGGCGGGTACACCTTC. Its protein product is CASSLGGQGGYTF.

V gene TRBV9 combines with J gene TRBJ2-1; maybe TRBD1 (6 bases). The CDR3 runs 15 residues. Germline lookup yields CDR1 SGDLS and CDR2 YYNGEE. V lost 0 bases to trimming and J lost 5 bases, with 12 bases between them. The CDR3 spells CASSVATGGDNEQFF. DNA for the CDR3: TGTGCCAGCAGCGTAGCGACAGGTGGGGACAATGAGCAGTTCTTC.

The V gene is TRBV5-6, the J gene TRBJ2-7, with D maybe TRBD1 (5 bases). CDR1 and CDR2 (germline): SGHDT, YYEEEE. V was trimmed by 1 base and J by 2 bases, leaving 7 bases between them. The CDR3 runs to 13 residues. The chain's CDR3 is CASSLRGPYEQYF. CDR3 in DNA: TGTGCCAGCAGCTTGAGGGGCCCCTACGAGCAGTACTTC.

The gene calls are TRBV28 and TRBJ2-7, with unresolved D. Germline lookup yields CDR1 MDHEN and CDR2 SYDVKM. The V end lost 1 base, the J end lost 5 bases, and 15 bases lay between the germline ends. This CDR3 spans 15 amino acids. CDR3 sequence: CASSLSDLLSDEQYF. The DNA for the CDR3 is TGTGCCAGCAGTTTATCGGACCTACTGTCTGACGAGCAGTACTTC.

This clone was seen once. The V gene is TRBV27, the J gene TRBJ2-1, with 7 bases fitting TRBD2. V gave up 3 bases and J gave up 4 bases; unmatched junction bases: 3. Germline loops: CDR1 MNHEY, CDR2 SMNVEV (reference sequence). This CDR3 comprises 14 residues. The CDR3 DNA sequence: TGTGCCAGCAGTTTCGGGGGAGGGTACAATGAGCAGTTCTTC. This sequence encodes CASSFGGGYNEQFF.

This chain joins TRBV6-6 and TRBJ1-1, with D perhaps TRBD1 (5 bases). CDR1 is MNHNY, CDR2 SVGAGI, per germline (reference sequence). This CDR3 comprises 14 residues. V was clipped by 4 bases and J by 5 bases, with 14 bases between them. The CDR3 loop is CASSFTGVWTEAFF. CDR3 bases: TGTGCCAGCAGTTTCACGGGGGTTTGGACTGAAGCTTTCTTT.

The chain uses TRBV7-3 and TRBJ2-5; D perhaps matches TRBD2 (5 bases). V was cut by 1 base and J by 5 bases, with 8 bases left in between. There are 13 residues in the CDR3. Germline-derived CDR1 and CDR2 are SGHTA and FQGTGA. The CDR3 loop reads CASSLNTGETQYF. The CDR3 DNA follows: TGTGCCAGCAGCTTAAATACGGGGGAGACCCAGTACTTC. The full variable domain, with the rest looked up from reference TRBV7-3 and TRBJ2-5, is GAGVSQTPSNKVTEKGKYVELRCDPISGHTALYWYRQSLGQGPEFLIYFQGTGAADDSGLPNDRFFAVRPEGSVSTLKIQRTERGDSAVYLCASSLNTGETQYFGPGTRLLVL.

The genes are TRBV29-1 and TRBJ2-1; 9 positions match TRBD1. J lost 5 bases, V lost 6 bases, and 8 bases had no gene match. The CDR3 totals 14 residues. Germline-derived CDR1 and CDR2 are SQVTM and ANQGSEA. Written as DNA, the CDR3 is TGCAGCGTCGGGGGGACAGGGTCCCACAATGAGCAGTTCTTC. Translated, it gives CSVGGTGSHNEQFF.

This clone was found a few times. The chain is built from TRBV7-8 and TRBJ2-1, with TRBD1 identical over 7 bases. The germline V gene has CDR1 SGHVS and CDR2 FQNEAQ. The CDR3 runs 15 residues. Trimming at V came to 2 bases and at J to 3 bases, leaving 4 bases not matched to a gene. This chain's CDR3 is CASSLYWDSYNEQFF. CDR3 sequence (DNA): TGTGCCAGCAGCTTATATTGGGACAGCTACAATGAGCAGTTCTTC.

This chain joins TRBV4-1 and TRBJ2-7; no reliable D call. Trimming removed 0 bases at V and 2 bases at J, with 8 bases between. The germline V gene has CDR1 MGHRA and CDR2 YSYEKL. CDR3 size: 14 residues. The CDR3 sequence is CASSQDSRAYEQYF. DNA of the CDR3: TGCGCCAGCAGCCAAGATAGCCGGGCCTACGAGCAGTACTTC.

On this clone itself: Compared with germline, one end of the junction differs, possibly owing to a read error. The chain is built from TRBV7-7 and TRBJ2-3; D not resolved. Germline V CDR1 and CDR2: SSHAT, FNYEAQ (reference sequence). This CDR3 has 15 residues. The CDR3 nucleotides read TGTGCTAGCAGCACTTCCACCGCTAGCACAGATACGCAGTATTTT. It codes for CASSTSTASTDTQYF.

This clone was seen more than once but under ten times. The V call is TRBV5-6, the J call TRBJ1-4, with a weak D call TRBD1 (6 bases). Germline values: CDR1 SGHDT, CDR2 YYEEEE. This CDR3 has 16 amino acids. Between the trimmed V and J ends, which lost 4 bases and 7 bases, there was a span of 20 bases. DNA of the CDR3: TGTGCCAGCAGCCAGGGCCTCTCACAGGGCGGTGAAAAACTGTTTTTT. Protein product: CASSQGLSQGGEKLFF. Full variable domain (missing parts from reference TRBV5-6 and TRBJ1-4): DAGVTQSPTHLIKTRGQQVTLRCSPKSGHDTVSWYQQALGQGPQFIFQYYEEEERQRGNFPDRFSGHQFPNYSSELNVNALLLGDSALYLCASSQGLSQGGEKLFFGSGTQLSVL.

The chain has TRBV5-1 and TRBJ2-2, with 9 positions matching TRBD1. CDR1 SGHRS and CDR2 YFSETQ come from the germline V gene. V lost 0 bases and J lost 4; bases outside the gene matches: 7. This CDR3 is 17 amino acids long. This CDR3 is CASSLAFLDRGTGELFF. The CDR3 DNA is TGCGCCAGCAGCTTGGCTTTTCTGGACAGGGGCACCGGGGAGCTGTTTTTT.

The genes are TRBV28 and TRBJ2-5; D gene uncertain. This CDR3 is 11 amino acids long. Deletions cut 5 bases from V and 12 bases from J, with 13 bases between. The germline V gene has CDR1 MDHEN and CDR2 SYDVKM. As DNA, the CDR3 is TGTGCCAGCAGTCCCCACAATTGGAAGTACTTC. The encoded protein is CASSPHNWKYF.

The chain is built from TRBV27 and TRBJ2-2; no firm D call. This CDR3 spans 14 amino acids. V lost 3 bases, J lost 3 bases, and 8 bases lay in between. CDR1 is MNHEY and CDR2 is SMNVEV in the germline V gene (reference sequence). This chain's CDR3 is CASSFYQDTGELFF. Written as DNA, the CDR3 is TGTGCCAGCAGTTTTTATCAGGACACCGGGGAGCTGTTTTTT.

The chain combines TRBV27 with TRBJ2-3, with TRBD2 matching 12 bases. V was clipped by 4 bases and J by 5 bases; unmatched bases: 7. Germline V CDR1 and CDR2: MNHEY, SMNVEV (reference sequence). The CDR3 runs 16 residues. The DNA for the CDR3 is TGTGCCAGCAGTTCTGCTAGCGGGGGGGCCGGAGATACGCAGTATTTT. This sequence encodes CASSSASGGAGDTQYF.

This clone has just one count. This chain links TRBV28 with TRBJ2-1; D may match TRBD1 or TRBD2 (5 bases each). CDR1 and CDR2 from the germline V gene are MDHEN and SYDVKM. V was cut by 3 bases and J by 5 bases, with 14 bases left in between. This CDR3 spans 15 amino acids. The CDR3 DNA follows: TGTGCCAGCAGTTTTCAGGGCGAGGGAAACAATGAGCAGTTCTTC. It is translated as CASSFQGEGNNEQFF.

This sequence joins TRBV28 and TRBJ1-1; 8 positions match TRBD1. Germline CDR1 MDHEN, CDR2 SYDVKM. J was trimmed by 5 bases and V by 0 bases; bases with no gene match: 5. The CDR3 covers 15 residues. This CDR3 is CASSLWQGAETEAFF. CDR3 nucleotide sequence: TGTGCCAGCAGTTTATGGCAGGGGGCGGAAACTGAAGCTTTCTTT.

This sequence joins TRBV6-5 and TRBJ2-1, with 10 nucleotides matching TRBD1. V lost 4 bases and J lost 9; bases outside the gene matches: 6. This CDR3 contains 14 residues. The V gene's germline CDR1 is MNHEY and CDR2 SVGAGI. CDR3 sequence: CASSSTGTGAEQFF. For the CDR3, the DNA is TGTGCCAGCAGTTCGACCGGGACAGGGGCTGAGCAGTTCTTC.

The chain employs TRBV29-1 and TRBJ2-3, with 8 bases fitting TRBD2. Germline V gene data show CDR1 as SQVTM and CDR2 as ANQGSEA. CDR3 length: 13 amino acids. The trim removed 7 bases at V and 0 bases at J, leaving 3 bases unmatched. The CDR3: CSATSASTDTQYF. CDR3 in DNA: TGCAGCGCGACTAGCGCTAGCACAGATACGCAGTATTTT.

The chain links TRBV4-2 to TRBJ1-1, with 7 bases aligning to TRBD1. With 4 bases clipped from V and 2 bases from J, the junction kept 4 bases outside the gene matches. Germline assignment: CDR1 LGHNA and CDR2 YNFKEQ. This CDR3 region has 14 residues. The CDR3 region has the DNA TGTGCCAGCAGCCGCCGACAGGGAAACACTGAAGCTTTCTTT. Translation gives CASSRRQGNTEAFF.

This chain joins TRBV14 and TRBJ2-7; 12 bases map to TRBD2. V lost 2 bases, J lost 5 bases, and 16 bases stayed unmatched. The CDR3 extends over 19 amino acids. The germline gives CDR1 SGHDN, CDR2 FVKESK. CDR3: CASSQLAGLAGPIGDEQYF. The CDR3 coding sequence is TGTGCCAGCAGCCAACTAGCCGGACTAGCGGGACCAATTGGGGACGAGCAGTACTTC.